The clone carrying this T cell receptor beta chain was seen a few times. The CDR3 totals 13 residues. Trimming cost V 2 bases and J 7 bases, with 11 bases left between them. The germline V gene has CDR1 SEHNR and CDR2 FQNEAQ (reference sequence). The sample is drawn from a study of patients and donors after allogeneic stem cell transplantation. TCRdb re-called the RT-PCR reads with MiXCR, one entry per CDR3 protein. The sample includes 900,000 to 1,000,000 distinct CDR3 sequences, approximately 19% of them seen just once. The chain combines TRBV7-9 with TRBJ1-1, with D unclear. The source of this sequence is a human donor who was either an allogeneic HSCT recipient or a stem cell or donor lymphocyte infusion donor (not recorded which). It is not recorded whose cells these are; they may come from a transplant donor. The specimen was blood, either unsorted or a sorted T cell fraction (not recorded which). The CDR3 coding sequence is TGTGCCAGCAGCTTAAGCTCGGCGAGTGAAGCTTTCTTT. Translating gives CASSLSSASEAFF.